These 23 T cell receptor beta chains share one sample of origin, sequenced in a study of PD-1 blockade in classical Hodgkin lymphoma. Time point defined: cycle 4 day 1 (C4D1), after six to seven weeks of nivolumab. No patient escaped relapse after autologous stem cell transplantation, and brentuximab vedotin exposure varied. Generated by immunoSEQ multiplex PCR, the TCRdb table keeps only in-frame clones and is missing some. The sample lists 99,000 or so clones; approximately 89% were seen once. The sequences come from peripheral blood mononuclear cells (PBMCs), collected before the fourth cycle of nivolumab. These receptors were obtained from a human donor with classical Hodgkin lymphoma.

The gene calls are TRBV5-1 and TRBJ2-5; either TRBD1 or TRBD2 may fit D (6 bases each). Germline V gene lookup returns CDR1 SGHRS and CDR2 YFSETQ. The CDR3 runs 14 residues. V was shortened by 2 bases and J by 5 bases, with 13 bases between the two germline ends. CDR3 in DNA: TGCGCCAGCAGCTTAGGGGGGCTCGGTGAGACCCAGTACTTC. Translated, it gives CASSLGGLGETQYF.

V usage is TRBV30 and J usage is TRBJ2-7; unclear D gene. Germline V CDR1 and CDR2: GTSNPN, SVGIG (reference sequence). The CDR3 is 15 residues long. Trimming removed 3 bases from V and 4 bases from J, with 19 bases in between. The CDR3 sequence is CAWRPSRISGYEQYF. The CDR3 coding sequence is TGTGCCTGGAGACCTTCTCGGATCTCTGGTTACGAGCAGTACTTC.

The chain has TRBV30 and TRBJ1-2; D may be TRBD1 (6 bases). Germline CDR1 is GTSNPN and CDR2 is SVGIG (reference sequence). The V end was cut by 3 bases, the J end by 8 bases, with 16 bases between. CDR3 size: 13 residues. CDR3 coding DNA: TGTGCCTGGAGCCAACCAGGTACAGGGGGCTACACCTTC. It translates to CAWSQPGTGGYTF.

This clone has only one observation. CDR3 nucleotide sequence: TGTGCCAGCAGTCAGGCGAGGAGCCAAGAGACCCAGTACTTC. Encoded protein: CASSQARSQETQYF. The gene calls are TRBV6-6 and TRBJ2-5; D ambiguous. Per germline, CDR1 MNHNY and CDR2 SVGAGI (reference sequence). The length of the CDR3 is 14 residues. Trimming removed 5 bases from V and 1 base from J, with 11 bases in between.

The chain is built from TRBV2 and TRBJ2-7, with D hard to call. Trimming cost V 4 bases and J 5 bases, with 6 bases left between them. Germline CDR1 SNHLY, CDR2 FYNNEI. This CDR3 has 11 amino acids. The CDR3: CASSVKDEQYF. In DNA form, the CDR3 reads TGTGCCAGCAGTGTTAAGGACGAGCAGTACTTC.

V and J are TRBV12-5 and TRBJ1-5; D possibly corresponds to TRBD1 (5 bases). The V gene's germline CDR1 is LGHNT and CDR2 FRNRAP. This CDR3 contains 16 residues. Trimming took off 3 bases at V and 0 bases at J, with 12 bases between the two ends. The CDR3 bases are TGTGCTAGTGGTTTACCGGGGCCCCATAGCAATCAGCCCCAGCATTTT. It is translated as CASGLPGPHSNQPQHF.

The V call is TRBV5-1, the J call TRBJ2-7, with 8 bases lining up with TRBD2. The V segment lost 7 bases and the J segment 3 bases; nucleotides outside the gene matches: 15. The CDR3 runs to 16 residues. Looked up from germline, CDR1 is SGHRS and CDR2 is YFSETQ. Here the CDR3 reads CASSAPEREKSYEQYF. The CDR3 nucleotides are TGCGCCAGCTCGGCCCCCGAGCGGGAGAAGAGCTACGAGCAGTACTTC.

The chain uses TRBV9 and TRBJ2-7, with D unresolved. V was clipped by 3 bases and J by 0 bases, with 13 bases between them. The CDR3 spans 15 residues. The V gene's germline CDR1 is SGDLS and CDR2 YYNGEE. Here the CDR3 DNA reads TGTGCCAGCAGCGACCCCTCATTAGGCTCCTACGAGCAGTACTTC. Its protein product is CASSDPSLGSYEQYF.

The V and J genes are TRBV9 and TRBJ2-7; D perhaps matches TRBD1 (6 bases). With 3 bases removed from V and 2 bases from J, the gap between germline ends came to 12 bases. The length of the CDR3 is 14 residues. Germline V gene sequence: CDR1 SGDLS, CDR2 YYNGEE. The CDR3 DNA reads as TGTGCCAGCAGCGACGGGACAACCCCCTACGAGCAGTACTTC. Encoded protein: CASSDGTTPYEQYF.

V and J are TRBV29-1 and TRBJ2-7; the match to TRBD1 covers 8 bases. This CDR3 has 14 residues. Looked up from germline, CDR1 is SQVTM and CDR2 is ANQGSEA. Unmatched junction bases numbered 13, after V lost 6 bases and J lost 6 bases. Here the CDR3 reads CSVVMTGAASEQYF. CDR3 nucleotide sequence: TGCAGCGTGGTTATGACAGGGGCCGCCTCCGAGCAGTACTTC.

The chain couples TRBV28 to TRBJ1-4, with TRBD1 matching over 7 bases. V gave up 3 bases and J gave up 4 bases; unmatched junction bases: 8. The CDR3 has 16 residues. In germline, CDR1 is MDHEN, CDR2 SYDVKM. In DNA form, the CDR3 reads TGTGCCAGCAGTTTGACAGGGAAGGGGATTAATGAAAAACTGTTTTTT. It encodes CASSLTGKGINEKLFF.

This clone was picked up a small number of times. The chain links TRBV6-5 to TRBJ1-1, with 8 nucleotides matching TRBD1. J lost 4 bases, V lost 5 bases, and 6 bases had no gene match. CDR3 length: 14 residues. CDR1 and CDR2 from the germline V gene are MNHEY and SVGAGI. CDR3 DNA: TGTGCCAGCAGTACGACAGGGGTTGGCACTGAAGCTTTCTTT. Residues: CASSTTGVGTEAFF.

The V and J genes are TRBV28 and TRBJ1-1, with D perhaps TRBD1 (6 bases). The CDR3 contains 15 residues. Trimming removed 6 bases from V and 1 base from J, with 15 bases in between. Germline CDR1 reads MDHEN; CDR2 reads SYDVKM. In nucleotides, the CDR3 is TGTGCCAGCAGCCTAACCTTGGACAGGAACACTGAAGCTTTCTTT. It encodes CASSLTLDRNTEAFF.

The V and J genes are TRBV28 and TRBJ2-3; D gene unclear. The germline V and J ends were trimmed by 5 bases and 2 bases, with 23 bases remaining between them. The CDR3 has 18 residues. In germline, CDR1 is MDHEN, CDR2 SYDVKM. The DNA of the CDR3 is TGTGCCAGCAGTCCCCTAGAACGCCGGGCAGATCACACAGATACGCAGTATTTT. Translation: CASSPLERRADHTDTQYF. The entire variable domain, with the rest obtained from reference TRBV28 and TRBJ2-3, is as follows: DVKVTQSSRYLVKRTGEKVFLECVQDMDHENMFWYRQDPGLGLRLIYFSYDVKMKEKGDIPEGYSVSREKKERFSLILESASTNQTSMYLCASSPLERRADHTDTQYFGPGTRLTVL.

The genes are TRBV25-1 and TRBJ2-3; D is unresolved. Germline lookup yields CDR1 MGHDK and CDR2 SYGVNS. The V end lost 1 base, the J end lost 2 bases, and 4 bases lay between the germline ends. CDR3 size: 13 residues. The CDR3 is CASSEFNTDTQYF. CDR3 nucleotide sequence: TGTGCCAGCAGTGAATTTAACACAGATACGCAGTATTTT.

The chain links TRBV5-1 to TRBJ2-1, with D unclear. The CDR3 loop spans 15 amino acids. V was cut by 3 bases and J by 3 bases, with 13 bases left in between. Germline V gene lookup returns CDR1 SGHRS and CDR2 YFSETQ. In DNA, the CDR3 is TGCGCCAGCAGCTCGGACGGTACATACTACAATGAGCAGTTCTTC. Translated, it gives CASSSDGTYYNEQFF. The whole variable domain, filled in from reference TRBV5-1 and TRBJ2-1, reads KAGVTQTPRYLIKTRGQQVTLSCSPISGHRSVSWYQQTPGQGLQFLFEYFSETQRNKGNFPGRFSGRQFSNSRSEMNVSTLELGDSALYLCASSSDGTYYNEQFFGPGTRLTVL.

The J gene is TRBJ2-5, the V gene TRBV11-2, with D perhaps TRBD1 (6 bases). This CDR3 is built from 14 residues. Deletions cut 6 bases from V and 1 base from J, with 12 bases between. CDR1 is SGHAT, CDR2 FQNNGV, per germline. The CDR3 is CASSLQDSQETQYF. The CDR3 region has the DNA TGTGCCAGCAGTCTCCAGGACAGCCAAGAGACCCAGTACTTC. The full variable domain, rest sourced from reference TRBV11-2 and TRBJ2-5, is EAGVAQSPRYKIIEKRQSVAFWCNPISGHATLYWYQQILGQGPKLLIQFQNNGVVDDSQLPKDRFSAERLKGVDSTLKIQPAKLEDSAVYLCASSLQDSQETQYFGPGTRLLVL.

J is TRBJ2-5 and V is TRBV6-1; TRBD2 agrees at 7 bases. Germline CDR1 and CDR2: MNHNS and SASEGT. The CDR3 loop spans 14 amino acids. Trimming removed 2 bases from V and 4 bases from J; junction bases left unmatched: 4. The DNA for the CDR3 is TGTGCCAGCAGTGAATTCCCGGGGGGAGAGACCCAGTACTTC. Translated: CASSEFPGGETQYF.

The J gene is TRBJ2-1, the V gene TRBV19, with TRBD1 matching over 9 bases. The CDR3 covers 17 residues. J lost 9 bases, V lost 6 bases, and 18 bases had no gene match. Germline V gives CDR1 LNHDA, CDR2 SQIVND (reference sequence). CDR3 sequence: CASRFIFRDREAGEQFF. CDR3 bases: TGTGCCAGTAGGTTTATCTTTCGGGACAGGGAGGCGGGTGAGCAGTTCTTC.

The chain combines TRBV7-9 with TRBJ2-3; D might be TRBD1 (6 bases). Germline values: CDR1 SEHNR, CDR2 FQNEAQ (reference sequence). This CDR3 has 15 amino acids. Between the trimmed V and J ends, which lost 0 bases and 3 bases, there was a span of 10 bases. The CDR3 region is CASSLAGALTDTQYF. CDR3 nucleotide sequence: TGTGCCAGCAGCTTAGCGGGGGCATTAACAGATACGCAGTATTTT.

This clone was counted once. The J gene is TRBJ1-5, the V gene TRBV18, with D maybe TRBD1 (6 bases). Per germline, CDR1 KGHSH and CDR2 LQKENI. This CDR3 has 15 amino acids. The V gene lost 5 bases and the J gene lost 4 bases, with 15 bases spanning the gap. The CDR3 spells CASSSTGGSNQPQHF. The CDR3 DNA sequence: TGTGCCAGCTCATCGACAGGCGGTTCGAATCAGCCCCAGCATTTT.

The chain combines TRBV21-1 with TRBJ2-5; TRBD2, the table's D call, was not compared with the DNA. TRBV21-1 is labeled a pseudogene. This CDR3 contains 16 residues. The CDR3 spells CASSEGTRPEQETQYF. Written as DNA, the CDR3 is TGTGCCAGCAGCGAGGGGACTCGACCGGAACAAGAGACCCAGTACTTC.

A few counts support this clone. The CDR3 loop reads CASSERSSYTF. Here the CDR3 DNA reads TGTGCCAGCAGTGAGAGGAGCAGCTACACCTTC. The chain joins TRBV2 to TRBJ1-2; no firm D call. Germline CDR1 SNHLY, CDR2 FYNNEI. V dropped 3 bases and J dropped 9 bases, with 8 bases sitting between them. The CDR3 has 11 amino acids.